These 26 T cell receptor beta chains were sequenced from one sample in a study of cytomegalovirus exposure and HLA in healthy donors. PCR primers comprised 60 Vbeta and 13 Jbeta primers. Only in-frame clones appear in the TCRdb table, and some are missing; sequencing was by immunoSEQ multiplex PCR. The sample contains approximately 110,000 clones, 75% to 80% of which appear only once. Sequenced input: PBMCs. The receptors come from a middle-aged man in good health and CMV-seronegative.

The rearrangement links TRBV11-2 to TRBJ1-2, with D uncertain. With 2 bases removed from V and 2 bases from J, the gap between germline ends came to 9 bases. This CDR3 is 14 amino acids long. CDR1 is SGHAT, CDR2 FQNNGV, per germline. CDR3 protein: CASSLIGGNYGYTF. The CDR3 DNA sequence: TGTGCCAGCAGCTTAATCGGCGGGAACTATGGCTACACCTTC.

This clone was counted between two and nine times. The chain couples TRBV4-3 to TRBJ2-7; D is undetermined. The germline V and J ends were trimmed by 0 bases and 0 bases, with 3 bases remaining between them. There are 13 residues in the CDR3. Germline V lookup: CDR1 LGHNA, CDR2 YSLEER. The CDR3, as DNA: TGCGCCAGCAGCCAAGACAGCTCCTACGAGCAGTACTTC. It encodes CASSQDSSYEQYF.

About this clone itself: The germline gene is not matched at one end of the junction; a read error may be the cause. V is TRBV2 and J is TRBJ2-1; the match to TRBD1 covers 8 bases. The CDR3 contains 15 residues. Per the germline V gene, CDR1 is SNHLY and CDR2 is FYNNEI. The DNA of the CDR3 is TGTGCCAGCAGCGAAGACAGGGGACAATACAATGAGCAGTTCTTC. Protein: CASSEDRGQYNEQFF.

The J gene is TRBJ1-2, the V gene TRBV28; TRBD1 matches at 7 bases. CDR1 is MDHEN and CDR2 is SYDVKM in the germline V gene. This CDR3 contains 12 residues. V was clipped by 7 bases and J by 2 bases; unmatched bases: 1. CDR3 nucleotides: TGTGCCAGCAAACAGGGGAACTATGGCTACACCTTC. Encoded protein: CASKQGNYGYTF.

This clone showed up just once. This chain links TRBV18 with TRBJ2-7, with TRBD1 matching 7 bases. V shed 1 base, J shed 4 bases, and the junction held 7 bases outside the gene matches. Germline CDR1 reads KGHSH; CDR2 reads LQKENI. The CDR3 is 15 amino acids. The DNA of the CDR3 is TGTGCCAGCTCACCACACCGGGACAGCATTTACGAGCAGTACTTC. Protein sequence: CASSPHRDSIYEQYF.

This chain uses TRBV7-9 with TRBJ1-2, with D maybe TRBD1 (6 bases). The CDR3 sequence is 13 residues long. From germline, CDR1 is SEHNR and CDR2 FQNEAQ (reference sequence). Trimming shortened V by 3 bases and J by 6 bases, and 11 bases separated the two germline ends. CDR3 bases: TGTGCCAGCAGCTTCCCAGGGACAAATGGCTACACCTTC. Its protein is CASSFPGTNGYTF.

This sequence joins TRBV2 and TRBJ2-5, with D hard to call. Looked up from germline, CDR1 is SNHLY and CDR2 is FYNNEI. V was pared by 1 base and J by 9 bases, with 6 bases between. CDR3 length: 11 amino acids. The CDR3 DNA is TGTGCCAGCAGTGAAGGCGAGGCCCAGTACTTC. Translation gives CASSEGEAQYF.

This clone appeared a single time. V and J are TRBV6-1 and TRBJ1-2; TRBD1 matches at 10 bases. This CDR3 region has 14 residues. The germline V gene encodes CDR1 MNHNS and CDR2 SASEGT. V trimming: 4 bases; J trimming: 6 bases; junction bases outside the gene matches: 5. The CDR3 sequence is CASSGSGTGDGYTF. CDR3 nucleotides: TGTGCCAGCAGTGGGTCAGGGACAGGGGATGGCTACACCTTC.

This chain joins TRBV18 and TRBJ2-5, with D possibly being TRBD1 (6 bases). In germline, CDR1 is KGHSH, CDR2 LQKENI. This CDR3 is built from 15 residues. The V and J ends lost 3 bases and 4 bases respectively, with 15 bases between them. In DNA, the CDR3 is TGTGCCAGCTCACCGGACCCAGGGGAAGTAGAGACCCAGTACTTC. Its protein is CASSPDPGEVETQYF.

This chain connects TRBV29-1 to TRBJ1-1; D is uncertain. This CDR3 has 13 residues. The V end was cut by 5 bases, the J end by 0 bases, with 10 bases between. Germline lookup yields CDR1 SQVTM and CDR2 ANQGSEA. In DNA form, the CDR3 reads TGCAGCGTTCGTCAAAGCTTGAACACTGAAGCTTTCTTT. Protein sequence: CSVRQSLNTEAFF.

The V and J genes are TRBV5-1 and TRBJ1-1; perhaps TRBD1 as D (5 bases). The CDR3 runs 14 residues. Germline assignment: CDR1 SGHRS and CDR2 YFSETQ. Trimming stripped 1 base from V and 1 base from J, with 8 bases between. CDR3 residues: CASSLPGGNTEAFF. CDR3 in DNA: TGCGCCAGCAGCTTGCCGGGGGGGAACACTGAAGCTTTCTTT.

This rearrangement joins TRBV28 to TRBJ2-2, with 7 bases lining up with TRBD1. The CDR3 runs to 18 residues. Germline V gene sequence: CDR1 MDHEN, CDR2 SYDVKM. J was trimmed by 0 bases and V by 7 bases; bases with no gene match: 14. The DNA for the CDR3 is TGTGCCAGCACCCTTCCCGACAGGGTCCGATCGAACACCGGGGAGCTGTTTTTT. The encoded protein is CASTLPDRVRSNTGELFF.

The chain carries TRBV10-3 and TRBJ1-4; 9 bases are a match to TRBD1. Unmatched junction bases numbered 10, after V lost 4 bases and J lost 7 bases. The CDR3 is 16 amino acids. CDR1 is ENHRY and CDR2 is SYGVKD in the germline V gene. The CDR3 bases are TGTGCCATCAGTGGGGACAGGGAAAAATTATCTGAAAAACTGTTTTTT. Translation gives CAISGDREKLSEKLFF.

The chain is built from TRBV6-1 and TRBJ1-2; no firm D call. The V end was cut by 10 bases, the J end by 8 bases, with 17 bases between. This CDR3 contains 12 residues. The germline V gene has CDR1 MNHNS and CDR2 SASEGT. The CDR3 bases are TGTGCCACAATCCCCCTCGGGAGAGGCTACACCTTC. Its translation is CATIPLGRGYTF.

The gene calls are TRBV13 and TRBJ2-6, with unresolved D. Trimming took off 0 bases at V and 2 bases at J, with 11 bases between the two ends. CDR1 is PRHDT, CDR2 FYEKMQ, per germline (reference sequence). CDR3 length: 17 amino acids. The DNA of the CDR3 is TGTGCCAGCAGCTTAGGCGTTATCACAGCTGGGGCCAACGTCCTGACTTTC. It is translated as CASSLGVITAGANVLTF.

CDR3 sequence: CASSLGAGRPNTGELFF. The DNA of the CDR3 is TGTGCCAGCAGCCTAGGGGCAGGGCGTCCGAACACCGGGGAGCTGTTTTTT. The chain links TRBV5-4 to TRBJ2-2; TRBD1 might be the D (5 bases). Trimming took 4 bases from V and 0 from J, leaving 16 bases between them. CDR1 and CDR2 (germline): SGHNT, YYREEE (reference sequence). The CDR3 sequence is 17 residues long.

The chain couples TRBV11-2 to TRBJ1-6; D might be TRBD1 (6 bases). This CDR3 spans 15 amino acids. CDR1 is SGHAT and CDR2 is FQNNGV in the germline V gene. V was trimmed by 5 bases and J by 5 bases, leaving 13 bases between them. The CDR3 reads CASSTGLRNNSPLHF. CDR3 DNA: TGTGCCAGCAGCACAGGGCTTAGGAATAATTCACCCCTCCACTTT.

The gene calls are TRBV15 and TRBJ2-2; the D is unclear. This CDR3 region has 13 residues. The germline gives CDR1 LNHNV, CDR2 YYDKDF (reference sequence). Trimming removed 6 bases from V and 5 bases from J, with 10 bases in between. CDR3 DNA: TGTGCCACCAGTGTGACTTTTACCGGGGAGCTGTTTTTT. This sequence encodes CATSVTFTGELFF.

This sequence joins TRBV5-6 and TRBJ1-2, with 10 bases fitting TRBD1. The CDR3 consists of 14 residues. The trim removed 3 bases at V and 9 bases at J, leaving 8 bases unmatched. Germline V gene data show CDR1 as SGHDT and CDR2 as YYEEEE. The CDR3 coding sequence is TGTGCCAGCAGCTATACACAGACAGGGGGCAGCTACACCTTC. Protein: CASSYTQTGGSYTF. The full variable domain, completed using reference TRBV5-6 and TRBJ1-2, is DAGVTQSPTHLIKTRGQQVTLRCSPKSGHDTVSWYQQALGQGPQFIFQYYEEEERQRGNFPDRFSGHQFPNYSSELNVNALLLGDSALYLCASSYTQTGGSYTFGSGTRLTVV.

The J gene is TRBJ1-6, the V gene TRBV23-1; D perhaps matches TRBD1 (5 bases). TRBV23-1 is treated as an ORF (open reading frame) with a function not yet certain. The V gene lost 0 bases and the J gene lost 10 bases, with 13 bases spanning the gap. The CDR3 loop spans 15 amino acids. This chain's CDR3 is CASSQSPGLRSPLHF. The CDR3 DNA sequence: TGCGCCAGCAGTCAATCTCCAGGGCTGAGATCACCCCTCCACTTT.

Details on this clone: Other nucleotide sequences in the sample specify the same CDR3. The chain combines TRBV2 with TRBJ2-3, with D possibly TRBD2 on 6 matching bases. Germline CDR1 SNHLY, CDR2 FYNNEI. The CDR3 covers 16 residues. V was pared by 0 bases and J by 5 bases, with 15 bases between. CDR3 DNA: TGTGCCAGCAGTGAAGCTGTAGCGGCTCGGGGAGATACGCAGTATTTT. Its protein is CASSEAVAARGDTQYF.

The chain is built from TRBV28 and TRBJ2-7, with a weak D call TRBD1 (6 bases). The CDR3 contains 14 residues. V was pared by 4 bases and J by 3 bases, with 13 bases between. Germline loops: CDR1 MDHEN, CDR2 SYDVKM. Here the CDR3 reads CASSSASGDYEQYF. The CDR3 DNA follows: TGTGCCAGCAGTTCGGCTTCAGGGGACTACGAGCAGTACTTC.

V and J are TRBV19 and TRBJ2-5; 9 nucleotides match TRBD1. The CDR3 loop spans 16 amino acids. V trimming: 10 bases; J trimming: 5 bases; junction bases outside the gene matches: 17. Germline V gene data show CDR1 as LNHDA and CDR2 as SQIVND (reference sequence). CDR3 in DNA: TGTGCCACTTCGCCCGGGACAGGGTACATGGGGGAGACCCAGTACTTC. It codes for CATSPGTGYMGETQYF.

CDR3 sequence reads: CASHTLRGPNEKLFF. The CDR3 DNA follows: TGTGCCAGCCATACTCTCAGGGGGCCCAATGAAAAACTGTTTTTT. This chain joins TRBV6-5 and TRBJ1-4; TRBD1 matches 8 bases. This CDR3 has 15 amino acids. Germline V lookup: CDR1 MNHEY, CDR2 SVGAGI. V shed 8 bases and J 5 bases; nucleotides not matched to a gene: 10.

The genes are TRBV7-6 and TRBJ2-5; the D gene is possibly TRBD1 (5 bases). Germline V gene lookup returns CDR1 SGHVS and CDR2 FNYEAQ. The V and J ends lost 5 bases and 4 bases respectively, with 8 bases between them. The CDR3 consists of 12 residues. CDR3: CASSDRRETQYF. The CDR3 region has the DNA TGTGCCAGCAGCGACAGAAGAGAGACCCAGTACTTC.

The rearrangement uses TRBV6-5 and TRBJ1-5; no clear D gene. This CDR3 is 14 amino acids long. V was pared by 0 bases and J by 7 bases, with 10 bases between. CDR1 is MNHEY and CDR2 is SVGAGI in the germline V gene. DNA of the CDR3: TGTGCCAGCAGTTACTCGGGTGGAGGCCAGCCCCAGCATTTT. Translated: CASSYSGGGQPQHF.